This is a list of T cell receptor beta chains from one sample in a study of response to subunit inactivated influenza vaccine. TCRdb re-called the RT-PCR reads through MiXCR, storing one row per CDR3 protein. The sample lists around 600,000 distinct CDR3 sequences; 11% were seen once. These data are also associated with another study on T cells expressing NK-cell markers.

The sequenced sample was PBMCs from blood, obtained on the day of vaccination. All receptors come from a middle-aged man who received an inactivated influenza vaccine. Both conserved end residues are part of each CDR3. The D gene is left open where the match is weak. Part of the rows lack a size; the others show once, few, many or a class for expanded clones.

clone_size: many; v_call: TRBV20-1; j_call: TRBJ2-5; d_call: NA; cdr3_nt: TGCAGTGCCCGTCGGCCCTTGGGACAAGGGACCCAGTACTTC; cdr3_aa: CSARRPLGQGTQYF
clone_size: few; v_call: TRBV5-1; j_call: TRBJ1-1; d_call: TRBD1; cdr3_nt: TGCGCCAGCAGCTTTGGACAGGGGGCTTCAGCTTTCTTT; cdr3_aa: CASSFGQGASAFF
clone_size: many; v_call: TRBV20-1; j_call: TRBJ1-1; d_call: TRBD1; cdr3_nt: TGCAGTGCTAGAGAGACAGGGAGTTTTACTGAAGCTTTCTTT; cdr3_aa: CSARETGSFTEAFF
clone_size: NA; v_call: TRBV30; j_call: TRBJ1-3; d_call: TRBD1; cdr3_nt: TGTGCCTGGAGTCAAGGACAGGGGTTTGACACCATATATTTT; cdr3_aa: CAWSQGQGFDTIYF
clone_size: few; v_call: TRBV12-3/TRBV12-4; j_call: TRBJ2-7; d_call: TRBD2; cdr3_nt: TGTGCCAGCAGTTTCACTAGCGGGAGTGGGGGAGAGCAGTACTTC; cdr3_aa: CASSFTSGSGGEQYF
clone_size: few; v_call: TRBV20-1; j_call: TRBJ2-2; d_call: TRBD1; cdr3_nt: TGCAGTGCAAGACAGGGGGCGAACACCGGGGAGCTGTTTTTT; cdr3_aa: CSARQGANTGELFF
clone_size: few; v_call: TRBV5-1; j_call: TRBJ1-1; d_call: TRBD1; cdr3_nt: TGCGCCAGCAGCCTGGACAGGGCAAACCGTGAAGCTTTCTTT; cdr3_aa: CASSLDRANREAFF
clone_size: many; v_call: TRBV7-9; j_call: TRBJ1-5; d_call: NA; cdr3_nt: TGTGCCAGCAGCTTGAGGGGCAGCAATCAGCCCCAGCATTTT; cdr3_aa: CASSLRGSNQPQHF
clone_size: many; v_call: TRBV4-1; j_call: TRBJ1-3; d_call: NA; cdr3_nt: TGCGCCAGCAGCCAGGGAATGGGCTCTGGAAACACCATATATTTT; cdr3_aa: CASSQGMGSGNTIYF
clone_size: few; v_call: TRBV11-2; j_call: TRBJ2-1; d_call: NA; cdr3_nt: TGTGCCAGCAGCTTACCCCACAGGTCTTACGTTGAGGTGGCTGAGCAGTTCTTC; cdr3_aa: CASSLPHRSYVEVAEQFF
clone_size: NA; v_call: TRBV20-1; j_call: TRBJ2-5; d_call: NA; cdr3_nt: TGCAGTGCTAGAGATATGAGGGAATCTGGGGAGACCCAGTACTTC; cdr3_aa: CSARDMRESGETQYF
clone_size: NA; v_call: TRBV15; j_call: TRBJ1-2; d_call: NA; cdr3_nt: TGTGCCACCAGCAGAGATCGTCAGGATGGCTACACCTTC; cdr3_aa: CATSRDRQDGYTF
clone_size: NA; v_call: TRBV18; j_call: TRBJ2-3; d_call: NA; cdr3_nt: TGTGCCAGCTCACCACCGAACGGGGGTAGCACAGATACGCAGTATTTT; cdr3_aa: CASSPPNGGSTDTQYF
clone_size: once; v_call: TRBV7-2; j_call: TRBJ2-2; d_call: TRBD2; cdr3_nt: TGTGCCAGCAGCTTAGCTACTAGCGGTCACACCGGGGAGCTGTTTTTT; cdr3_aa: CASSLATSGHTGELFF
clone_size: few; v_call: TRBV6-1; j_call: TRBJ2-2; d_call: TRBD1; cdr3_nt: TGTGCCAGCAGTCGGGACAGGGGCACCGGGGAGCTGTTTTTT; cdr3_aa: CASSRDRGTGELFF
clone_size: NA; v_call: TRBV29-1; j_call: TRBJ2-1; d_call: TRBD2; cdr3_nt: TGCAGCGTTAGCGGGAGGTTGCTGAATGAGCAGTTCTTC; cdr3_aa: CSVSGRLLNEQFF
clone_size: few; v_call: TRBV27; j_call: TRBJ1-1; d_call: NA; cdr3_nt: TGTGCCAGCAGTTCCCAAGGGGTTTCCCTCGTAGCTGAAGCTTTCTTT; cdr3_aa: CASSSQGVSLVAEAFF
clone_size: NA; v_call: TRBV10-3; j_call: TRBJ1-1; d_call: TRBD1; cdr3_nt: TGTGCCATCAGGCAACCAGGGGGAGGCACTGAAGCTTTCTTT; cdr3_aa: CAIRQPGGGTEAFF
clone_size: few; v_call: TRBV7-8; j_call: TRBJ2-5; d_call: NA; cdr3_nt: TGTGCCAGCAGCTTAGTCACGGGGGAGACCCAGTACTTC; cdr3_aa: CASSLVTGETQYF
clone_size: NA; v_call: TRBV29-1; j_call: TRBJ2-5; d_call: TRBD1; cdr3_nt: TGCAGTGCCCAGCAGGGGGTCCGAGAGACCCAGTACTTC; cdr3_aa: CSAQQGVRETQYF
clone_size: many; v_call: TRBV3-1; j_call: TRBJ2-1; d_call: NA; cdr3_nt: TGTGCCAGCAGCTCTGCGGGACTCATCTACAATGAGCAGTTCTTC; cdr3_aa: CASSSAGLIYNEQFF
clone_size: many; v_call: TRBV12-3/TRBV12-4; j_call: TRBJ2-4; d_call: NA; cdr3_nt: TGTGCCAGCAGTTTAGACATGAAAAACATTCAGTACTTC; cdr3_aa: CASSLDMKNIQYF
clone_size: few; v_call: TRBV11-2; j_call: TRBJ1-1; d_call: NA; cdr3_nt: TGTGCCAGCAAAAAAGTTGGGCAGGCGGCTGAAGCTTTCTTT; cdr3_aa: CASKKVGQAAEAFF
clone_size: many; v_call: TRBV28; j_call: TRBJ1-2; d_call: NA; cdr3_nt: TGTGCCAGCAGTTTAGGCAGGACCTATGGCTACACCTTC; cdr3_aa: CASSLGRTYGYTF
clone_size: NA; v_call: TRBV30; j_call: TRBJ2-7; d_call: NA; cdr3_nt: TGTGCCTGGAGTTGGGCAGGGCATGGGTCCGAGCAGTACTTC; cdr3_aa: CAWSWAGHGSEQYF
clone_size: NA; v_call: TRBV5-1; j_call: TRBJ1-1; d_call: TRBD1; cdr3_nt: TGCGCCAGCAGCGGGGTGACAGGGAGGAACACTGAAGCTTTCTTT; cdr3_aa: CASSGVTGRNTEAFF
clone_size: NA; v_call: TRBV7-3; j_call: TRBJ1-1; d_call: TRBD1; cdr3_nt: TGTGCCAGCAGCGTGACAGGGGGGGTCACTGAAGCTTTCTTT; cdr3_aa: CASSVTGGVTEAFF
clone_size: NA; v_call: TRBV4-3; j_call: TRBJ2-7; d_call: NA; cdr3_nt: TGCGCCAGCAGCCACTCCTCGGGGGAGCCAACCTACGAGCAGTACTTC; cdr3_aa: CASSHSSGEPTYEQYF
clone_size: NA; v_call: TRBV7-9; j_call: TRBJ1-1; d_call: NA; cdr3_nt: TGTGCCAGCAGCCAGGGACACGGAGCTTTCTTT; cdr3_aa: CASSQGHGAFF
clone_size: NA; v_call: TRBV11-1; j_call: TRBJ2-2; d_call: NA; cdr3_nt: TGTGCCAGCAGCTTAGGACACGTATGGGGGCGCGACACCGGGGAGCTGTTTTTT; cdr3_aa: CASSLGHVWGRDTGELFF
clone_size: few; v_call: TRBV4-2; j_call: TRBJ1-4; d_call: NA; cdr3_nt: TGTGCCAGCAGCCAAGACCTTACAGCAACTAATGAAAAACTGTTTTTT; cdr3_aa: CASSQDLTATNEKLFF
clone_size: few; v_call: TRBV5-1; j_call: TRBJ2-5; d_call: TRBD2; cdr3_nt: TGCGCCAGCAGCTCGACTAGCGGGAGGGAGTACCAAGAGACCCAGTACTTC; cdr3_aa: CASSSTSGREYQETQYF
clone_size: many; v_call: TRBV4-1; j_call: TRBJ2-2; d_call: NA; cdr3_nt: TGCGCCAGCAGAACTATCAGGGGTCTGGACACCGGGGAGCTGTTTTTT; cdr3_aa: CASRTIRGLDTGELFF
clone_size: NA; v_call: TRBV7-9; j_call: TRBJ2-2; d_call: TRBD1; cdr3_nt: TGTGCCAGCAGCGTCCCCTGGACAGGGGCGGTCACCGGGGAGCTGTTTTTT; cdr3_aa: CASSVPWTGAVTGELFF
clone_size: NA; v_call: TRBV4-1; j_call: TRBJ2-1; d_call: TRBD2; cdr3_nt: TGCGCCAGCAGCCAAGATCCGCCGGGAGGAAGCTCCTACAATGAGCAGTTCTTC; cdr3_aa: CASSQDPPGGSSYNEQFF
clone_size: NA; v_call: TRBV4-3; j_call: TRBJ2-5; d_call: TRBD1; cdr3_nt: TGCGCCAGCAGCCAAGGGGACAGGGGAATGGAGACCCAGTACTTC; cdr3_aa: CASSQGDRGMETQYF
clone_size: few; v_call: TRBV14; j_call: TRBJ2-1; d_call: TRBD2; cdr3_nt: TGTGCCAGCAGCCAAGTGGGGGGGAAAGGCTCCTACAATGAGCAGTTCTTC; cdr3_aa: CASSQVGGKGSYNEQFF
clone_size: NA; v_call: TRBV18; j_call: TRBJ2-7; d_call: TRBD1; cdr3_nt: TGTGCCAGCTCACCACAGGGGGCGCAGAGGGACGAGCAGTACTTC; cdr3_aa: CASSPQGAQRDEQYF
clone_size: NA; v_call: TRBV7-9; j_call: TRBJ2-3; d_call: NA; cdr3_nt: TGTGCCAGCAGCTTACGGCGGGCTAGCACAGATACGCAGTATTTT; cdr3_aa: CASSLRRASTDTQYF
clone_size: few; v_call: TRBV20-1; j_call: TRBJ1-5; d_call: TRBD1; cdr3_nt: TGCAGTGCTAGGGACAGGGACCAGAAGCCCCAGCATTTT; cdr3_aa: CSARDRDQKPQHF
clone_size: many; v_call: TRBV28; j_call: TRBJ2-3; d_call: NA; cdr3_nt: TGTGCCAGCAGTCTGCGGTGGGGCGCAGATACGCAGTATTTT; cdr3_aa: CASSLRWGADTQYF
clone_size: many; v_call: TRBV30; j_call: TRBJ1-1; d_call: NA; cdr3_nt: TGTGCCTGGAGTGGGACAATTAACACTGAAGCTTTCTTT; cdr3_aa: CAWSGTINTEAFF
clone_size: few; v_call: TRBV4-1; j_call: TRBJ2-3; d_call: NA; cdr3_nt: TGCGCCAGCAGCCAAGTCCGCGGATTCACAGATACGCAGTATTTT; cdr3_aa: CASSQVRGFTDTQYF
clone_size: NA; v_call: TRBV6-1; j_call: TRBJ2-7; d_call: NA; cdr3_nt: TGTGCCAGCAACCCAGGGACATCTTCCTACGAGCAGTACTTC; cdr3_aa: CASNPGTSSYEQYF
clone_size: many; v_call: TRBV18; j_call: TRBJ2-5; d_call: NA; cdr3_nt: TGTGCCAGCTCACCGTCCCAGGGGTTTTGGGGCCAAGAGACCCAGTACTTC; cdr3_aa: CASSPSQGFWGQETQYF
clone_size: many; v_call: TRBV29-1; j_call: TRBJ2-5; d_call: NA; cdr3_nt: TGCAGCGCCCTCTGGTTATCGGAGACCCAGTACTTC; cdr3_aa: CSALWLSETQYF
clone_size: many; v_call: TRBV28; j_call: TRBJ1-5; d_call: TRBD1; cdr3_nt: TGTGCCAGCAGTTATCGACAGGGGGGCAATCAGCCCCAGCATTTT; cdr3_aa: CASSYRQGGNQPQHF
clone_size: NA; v_call: TRBV19; j_call: TRBJ1-1; d_call: NA; cdr3_nt: TGTGCCAGTACTGAGGGGTGGGCCACTGAAGCTTTCTTT; cdr3_aa: CASTEGWATEAFF